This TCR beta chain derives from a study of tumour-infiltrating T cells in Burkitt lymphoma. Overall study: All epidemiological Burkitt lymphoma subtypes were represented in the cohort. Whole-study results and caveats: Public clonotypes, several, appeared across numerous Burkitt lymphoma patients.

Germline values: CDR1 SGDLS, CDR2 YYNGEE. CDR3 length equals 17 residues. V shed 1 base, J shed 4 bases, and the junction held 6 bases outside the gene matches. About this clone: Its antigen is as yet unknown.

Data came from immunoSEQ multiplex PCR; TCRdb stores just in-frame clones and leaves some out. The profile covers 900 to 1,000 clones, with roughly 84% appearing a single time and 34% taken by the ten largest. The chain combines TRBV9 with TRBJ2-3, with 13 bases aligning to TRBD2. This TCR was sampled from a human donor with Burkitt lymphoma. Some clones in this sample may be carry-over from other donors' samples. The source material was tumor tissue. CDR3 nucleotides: TGTGCCAGCAGCGTAACTGGACTAGCGGGAGTTCCAGATACGCAGTATTTT. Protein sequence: CASSVTGLAGVPDTQYF.